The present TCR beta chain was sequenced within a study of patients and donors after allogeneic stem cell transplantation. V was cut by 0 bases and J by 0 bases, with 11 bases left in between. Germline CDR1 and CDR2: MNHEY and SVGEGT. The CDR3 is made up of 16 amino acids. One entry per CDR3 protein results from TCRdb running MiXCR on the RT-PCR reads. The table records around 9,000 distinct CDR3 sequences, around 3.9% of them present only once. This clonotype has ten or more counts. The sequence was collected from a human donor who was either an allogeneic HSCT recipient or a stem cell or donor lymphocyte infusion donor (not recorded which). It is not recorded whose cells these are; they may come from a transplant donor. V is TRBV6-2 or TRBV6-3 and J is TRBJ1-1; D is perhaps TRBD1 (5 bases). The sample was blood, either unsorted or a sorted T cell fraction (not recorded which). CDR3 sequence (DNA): TGTGCCAGCAGTTACTCTATGGGGGGACTGAACACTGAAGCTTTCTTT. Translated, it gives CASSYSMGGLNTEAFF.